This T cell receptor beta chain was sequenced during a study of CD8+ T cells in alopecia areata. Looking at the study overall: Each of the treated patients was given oral tofacitinib, 5 to 10 mg twice daily, for moderate-to-severe alopecia areata.

General observations from the study: Lesional scalp, notably in alopecia totalis/universalis, had clonality above that of normal scalp. Resident alphabeta T cells of normal skin are also sequenced in scalp samples. Among the top 100, expanded CD8+ clones, as well as scalp clonality, were significantly decreased by tofacitinib.

Treatment in this sample: oral pan-JAK inhibitor, 5-10 mg twice daily. Notes on this clone: Its antigen is unknown.

This CDR3 has 15 residues. Unmatched junction bases numbered 5, after V lost 4 bases and J lost 2 bases. The germline CDR1 and CDR2 sequences are SGHRS and YFSETQ. Extraction of RNA preceded its reverse transcription into cDNA, which served as the sequencing template. This table comes from immunoSEQ multiplex PCR, and its TCRdb copy is limited to in-frame clones, with some not included. The sample has about 210,000 clones, more than 60% seen once; the top ten hold more than 1%. This chain connects TRBV5-1 to TRBJ1-1; 10 bases line up with TRBD1. This clonotype was obtained from a human donor with alopecia areata. The sample in question was CD4+ T cells sorted from blood, obtained between weeks 44 and 45, from a patient treated with tofacitinib. The CDR3 loop is CASSGDRGGNTEAFF. For the CDR3, the DNA is TGCGCCAGCAGCGGGGACAGGGGAGGAAACACTGAAGCTTTCTTT.